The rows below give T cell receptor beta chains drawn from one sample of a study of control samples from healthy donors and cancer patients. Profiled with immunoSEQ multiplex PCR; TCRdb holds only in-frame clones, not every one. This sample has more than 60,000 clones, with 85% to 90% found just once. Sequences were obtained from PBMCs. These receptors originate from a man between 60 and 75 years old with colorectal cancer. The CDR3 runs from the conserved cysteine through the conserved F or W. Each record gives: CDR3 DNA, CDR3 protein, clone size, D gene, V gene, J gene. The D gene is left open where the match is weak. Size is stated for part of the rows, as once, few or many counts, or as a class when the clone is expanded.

CDR3 DNA: TGTGCCAGCAGCAACAACAGGGGCCCCAAGACCTACACCTTC
CDR3 protein: CASSNNRGPKTYTF
clone size: NA
D gene: TRBD1
V gene: TRBV5-6
J gene: TRBJ1-2

CDR3 DNA: TGTGCCAGCAGCGCACCTAGCGGGGGGGCCTGGGAGACCCAGTACTTC
CDR3 protein: CASSAPSGGAWETQYF
clone size: NA
D gene: TRBD2
V gene: TRBV7-9
J gene: TRBJ2-5

CDR3 DNA: TGTGCCAGCAGCTTAGCTGCCAGGGGTGTAGGGAATGAGCAGTTCTTC
CDR3 protein: CASSLAARGVGNEQFF
clone size: once
D gene: NA
V gene: TRBV7-2
J gene: TRBJ2-1

CDR3 DNA: TGTGCCAGCAGTTTATCTAGCAATCAGCCCCAGCATTTT
CDR3 protein: CASSLSSNQPQHF
clone size: NA
D gene: NA
V gene: TRBV12-3/TRBV12-4
J gene: TRBJ1-5

CDR3 DNA: TGCGCCAGCAGTGATTCGCCGATGGGGGCGCTCCGCTACGAGCAGTACTTC
CDR3 protein: CASSDSPMGALRYEQYF
clone size: NA
D gene: NA
V gene: TRBV10-1
J gene: TRBJ2-7

CDR3 DNA: TGTGCCAGCAGCCGCGGGGGACAGGTGTATGGGCAGTTCTTC
CDR3 protein: CASSRGGQVYGQFF
clone size: NA
D gene: NA
V gene: TRBV11-2
J gene: TRBJ2-1

CDR3 DNA: TGCGCCAGCAGCCCTCAGGGGGCAGCGGGCTATGGCTACACCTTC
CDR3 protein: CASSPQGAAGYGYTF
clone size: NA
D gene: TRBD1
V gene: TRBV4-3
J gene: TRBJ1-2

CDR3 DNA: TGTGCCAGCAGCCCCCGGGGGTGGGGGACCCAGTACTTC
CDR3 protein: CASSPRGWGTQYF
clone size: NA
D gene: NA
V gene: TRBV28
J gene: TRBJ2-5

CDR3 DNA: TGTGCCAGCAGTGACCGGACAGGATATCAGCCCCAGCATTTT
CDR3 protein: CASSDRTGYQPQHF
clone size: NA
D gene: TRBD1
V gene: TRBV2
J gene: TRBJ1-5

CDR3 DNA: TGTGCCAGCAGAACAGGGATTCAGCCCCAGCATTTT
CDR3 protein: CASRTGIQPQHF
clone size: NA
D gene: NA
V gene: TRBV12-3/TRBV12-4
J gene: TRBJ1-5

CDR3 DNA: TGTGCCAGCAGCTTAGGAGGTTCCTATAATTCACCCCTCCACTTT
CDR3 protein: CASSLGGSYNSPLHF
clone size: NA
D gene: NA
V gene: TRBV7-9
J gene: TRBJ1-6

CDR3 DNA: TGTGCCAGCAGCCAAGATTGGCAGGGAGGCACAGATACGCAGTATTTT
CDR3 protein: CASSQDWQGGTDTQYF
clone size: NA
D gene: NA
V gene: TRBV4-2
J gene: TRBJ2-3

CDR3 DNA: TGTGCCAGCAGTTCGCGGACAGGGGTCTACGAGCAGTACTTC
CDR3 protein: CASSSRTGVYEQYF
clone size: NA
D gene: TRBD1
V gene: TRBV27
J gene: TRBJ2-7

CDR3 DNA: TGTGCCAGCTCACCGAAGGAGGGACAGGGAGGCTACACCTTC
CDR3 protein: CASSPKEGQGGYTF
clone size: NA
D gene: TRBD1
V gene: TRBV18
J gene: TRBJ1-2

CDR3 DNA: TGTGCCAGCAACCGAATCCGCACTAACTATGGCTACACCTTC
CDR3 protein: CASNRIRTNYGYTF
clone size: NA
D gene: NA
V gene: TRBV5-6
J gene: TRBJ1-2

CDR3 DNA: TGTGCCAGCAGCCCCGGGACCGTCGGCTACACCTTC
CDR3 protein: CASSPGTVGYTF
clone size: NA
D gene: NA
V gene: TRBV7-2
J gene: TRBJ1-2

CDR3 DNA: TGCGCCAGCAGCCGAATAGACGGGACCTCCTCCTACAATGAGCAGTTCTTC
CDR3 protein: CASSRIDGTSSYNEQFF
clone size: NA
D gene: NA
V gene: TRBV4-1
J gene: TRBJ2-1

CDR3 DNA: TGTGCCAGCAGCCAAGGAGCGGGGGGAGATACGCAGTATTTT
CDR3 protein: CASSQGAGGDTQYF
clone size: NA
D gene: TRBD2
V gene: TRBV4-2
J gene: TRBJ2-3

CDR3 DNA: TGTGCCAGCAGCCTACAGGGGGCGGGTGGAAACACCATATATTTT
CDR3 protein: CASSLQGAGGNTIYF
clone size: NA
D gene: TRBD1
V gene: TRBV5-5
J gene: TRBJ1-3

CDR3 DNA: TGTGCCAGCAGCCAACCAACAGCCGGTTACGAGCAGTACTTC
CDR3 protein: CASSQPTAGYEQYF
clone size: NA
D gene: NA
V gene: TRBV7-8
J gene: TRBJ2-7

CDR3 DNA: TGTGCCAGCAGCTTAGGGAGTACAGACGTTTACGAGCAGTACTTC
CDR3 protein: CASSLGSTDVYEQYF
clone size: NA
D gene: NA
V gene: TRBV7-9
J gene: TRBJ2-7

CDR3 DNA: TGTGCCAGTAGTATAAGGGTGACGGGCCATGGGTCGGGTCGGCCCCAGCATTTT
CDR3 protein: CASSIRVTGHGSGRPQHF
clone size: NA
D gene: NA
V gene: TRBV19
J gene: TRBJ1-5

CDR3 DNA: TGTGCCAGCAGCCAAGGGGCTAGCGGGGGCAGGGAGACCCAGTACTTC
CDR3 protein: CASSQGASGGRETQYF
clone size: NA
D gene: TRBD2
V gene: TRBV3-1/TRBV3-2
J gene: TRBJ2-5

CDR3 DNA: TGTGCCAGCACCGGAGACGGTGAGCAGTTCTTC
CDR3 protein: CASTGDGEQFF
clone size: once
D gene: NA
V gene: TRBV5-4
J gene: TRBJ2-1

CDR3 DNA: TGTGCCAGCAACCCCAGGGCCTATTCGTCCGGCGAGCAGTACTTC
CDR3 protein: CASNPRAYSSGEQYF
clone size: NA
D gene: NA
V gene: TRBV2
J gene: TRBJ2-7

CDR3 DNA: TGTGCCTGGAGTGTAACATCAGGGGGGCGTCAGCCCCAGCATTTT
CDR3 protein: CAWSVTSGGRQPQHF
clone size: NA
D gene: TRBD1
V gene: TRBV30
J gene: TRBJ1-5

CDR3 DNA: TGTGCCACCAGGACAGGGGGAGAGTATGGCTACACCTTC
CDR3 protein: CATRTGGEYGYTF
clone size: NA
D gene: TRBD1
V gene: TRBV6-5
J gene: TRBJ1-2

CDR3 DNA: TGCAGCGTGAACAGGGACGGGGGTGGCTACACCTTC
CDR3 protein: CSVNRDGGGYTF
clone size: NA
D gene: NA
V gene: TRBV29-1
J gene: TRBJ1-2

CDR3 DNA: TGTGCCACCCGGACAGGTTCTAACTATGGCTACACCTTC
CDR3 protein: CATRTGSNYGYTF
clone size: NA
D gene: TRBD1
V gene: TRBV19
J gene: TRBJ1-2

CDR3 DNA: TGTGCCAGCAGCCTTTGGGAGGACAGGGGGAATGAGCAGTTCTTC
CDR3 protein: CASSLWEDRGNEQFF
clone size: few
D gene: TRBD1
V gene: TRBV4-2
J gene: TRBJ2-1

CDR3 DNA: TGTGCCAGCTCACCACCGGGGGTGGGCTACGAGCAGTACTTC
CDR3 protein: CASSPPGVGYEQYF
clone size: NA
D gene: NA
V gene: TRBV18
J gene: TRBJ2-7

CDR3 DNA: TGTGCCAGCAGTGTCTTCGAGCGGGGGACTGAAGCTTTCTTT
CDR3 protein: CASSVFERGTEAFF
clone size: NA
D gene: NA
V gene: TRBV2
J gene: TRBJ1-1

CDR3 DNA: TGTGCCAGCACAGGGGTGGACACTGAAGCTTTCTTT
CDR3 protein: CASTGVDTEAFF
clone size: NA
D gene: NA
V gene: TRBV6-5
J gene: TRBJ1-1

CDR3 DNA: TGTGCCAGCAGCCAAGACGTAGACAGGATAGGTGAAAAACTGTTTTTT
CDR3 protein: CASSQDVDRIGEKLFF
clone size: NA
D gene: NA
V gene: TRBV4-2
J gene: TRBJ1-4

CDR3 DNA: TGTGCCAGCAGTTTACAAAGCCCACCCCTCCACTTT
CDR3 protein: CASSLQSPPLHF
clone size: NA
D gene: NA
V gene: TRBV12-3/TRBV12-4
J gene: TRBJ1-6

CDR3 DNA: TGTGCCAGCAGAAGGGGGTTGAATGAGCAGTTCTTC
CDR3 protein: CASRRGLNEQFF
clone size: NA
D gene: NA
V gene: TRBV12-3/TRBV12-4
J gene: TRBJ2-1

CDR3 DNA: TGTGCCAGCAGTTTGCTGAGTAGCAATCAGCCCCAGCATTTT
CDR3 protein: CASSLLSSNQPQHF
clone size: NA
D gene: NA
V gene: TRBV28
J gene: TRBJ1-5

CDR3 DNA: TGTGCCAGCAGCGCCTTAGACAGCCCCTATGGCTACACCTTC
CDR3 protein: CASSALDSPYGYTF
clone size: NA
D gene: NA
V gene: TRBV9
J gene: TRBJ1-2

CDR3 DNA: TGTGCTAGTGGTTTGGTAGCCGACGGGACTACCCTCACAGATACGCAGTATTTT
CDR3 protein: CASGLVADGTTLTDTQYF
clone size: once
D gene: TRBD2
V gene: TRBV12-5
J gene: TRBJ2-3

CDR3 DNA: TGCGCCAGCATTTCGGACACTGAAGCTTTCTTT
CDR3 protein: CASISDTEAFF
clone size: NA
D gene: NA
V gene: TRBV5-1
J gene: TRBJ1-1

CDR3 DNA: TGCGCCAGCAGCTCCGATCCGGGGCTGAACAGAGGTAGACTCTATGGCTACACCTTC
CDR3 protein: CASSSDPGLNRGRLYGYTF
clone size: NA
D gene: NA
V gene: TRBV5-1
J gene: TRBJ1-2

CDR3 DNA: TGTGCCAGCAGTCCACAAAACACTGAAGCTTTCTTT
CDR3 protein: CASSPQNTEAFF
clone size: NA
D gene: NA
V gene: TRBV2
J gene: TRBJ1-1

CDR3 DNA: TGTGCCAGCTCTCTTCAGACAGGGGTTCAAGAGACCCAGTACTTC
CDR3 protein: CASSLQTGVQETQYF
clone size: NA
D gene: TRBD1
V gene: TRBV18
J gene: TRBJ2-5